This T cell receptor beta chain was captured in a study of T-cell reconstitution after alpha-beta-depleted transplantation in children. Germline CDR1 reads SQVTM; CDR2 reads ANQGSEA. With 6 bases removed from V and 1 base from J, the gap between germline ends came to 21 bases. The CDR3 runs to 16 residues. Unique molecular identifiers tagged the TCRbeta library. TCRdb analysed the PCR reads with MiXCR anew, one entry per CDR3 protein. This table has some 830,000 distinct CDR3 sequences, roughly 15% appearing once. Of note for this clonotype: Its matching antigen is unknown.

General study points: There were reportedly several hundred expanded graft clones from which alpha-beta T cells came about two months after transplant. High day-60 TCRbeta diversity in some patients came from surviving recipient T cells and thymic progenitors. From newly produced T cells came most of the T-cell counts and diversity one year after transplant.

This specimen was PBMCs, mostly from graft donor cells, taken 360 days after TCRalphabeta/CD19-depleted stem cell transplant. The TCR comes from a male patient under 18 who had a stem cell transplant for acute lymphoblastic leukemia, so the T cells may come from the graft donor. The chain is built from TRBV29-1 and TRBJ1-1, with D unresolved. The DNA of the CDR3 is TGCAGCGTCGCAGACTCCGGCGGATGGGAGAACACTGAAGCTTTCTTT. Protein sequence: CSVADSGGWENTEAFF.